This is a list of T cell receptor beta chains from one sample in a study of blood T cells in healthy people across ages. One entry per CDR3 protein, called by TCRdb with MiXCR from the 5' RACE reads. The data contain some 1.4 million distinct CDR3 sequences, roughly 45% of them seen just once; the ten biggest clones take up roughly 7.9%. The specimen sequenced was blood. These receptor sequences come from a woman under 30 in good health. The CDR3 runs from the conserved cysteine through the conserved F or W. D genes are given only for firm matches. Some rows mark clone size as missing; the rest say once, few, many or name a class of expanded clone.

d_gene	abundance	v_gene	j_gene	CDR3aa	CDR3nt
TRBD2	NA	TRBV3-1	TRBJ2-7	CASSQDRLAGRSYNEQYF	TGTGCCAGCAGCCAAGATCGGCTAGCGGGAAGATCCTACAATGAGCAGTACTTC
NA	few	TRBV20-1	TRBJ2-5	CSARAQGRLEYF	TGCAGTGCTAGAGCCCAGGGCCGCCTTGAGTACTTC
NA	NA	TRBV30	TRBJ1-2	CAWSGEGINYGYTF	TGTGCCTGGAGTGGGGAAGGAATTAACTATGGCTACACCTTC
NA	NA	TRBV6-5	TRBJ2-5	CASRPPTGDRETQYF	TGTGCCAGCAGACCCCCTACCGGGGACCGAGAGACCCAGTACTTC
NA	NA	TRBV11-2	TRBJ2-5	CASSFYRKETQYF	TGTGCCAGCAGCTTCTACAGGAAAGAGACCCAGTACTTC
NA	NA	TRBV4-1	TRBJ1-1	CASSQGRGSMNTEAFF	TGCGCCAGCAGCCAAGGCCGGGGAAGCATGAACACTGAAGCTTTCTTT
TRBD2	few	TRBV28	TRBJ2-1	CASVPSGLAGARYNEQFF	TGTGCCAGCGTCCCCTCGGGACTAGCGGGGGCGAGGTACAATGAGCAGTTCTTC
TRBD1	NA	TRBV29-1	TRBJ1-2	CSVGTGRDGYTF	TGCAGCGTAGGGACAGGGAGAGATGGCTACACCTTC
NA	NA	TRBV20-1	TRBJ2-3	CSARDPGGDTQYF	TGCAGTGCTAGAGATCCCGGAGGGGATACGCAGTATTTT
NA	once	TRBV16	TRBJ1-2	CASSGTFDYGYTF	TGTGCCAGCAGCGGGACATTCGACTATGGCTACACCTTC
NA	few	TRBV6-1	TRBJ2-3	CASSPRRQKPTSTDTQYF	TGTGCCAGCAGTCCCAGGAGGCAGAAACCCACTAGCACAGATACGCAGTATTTT
NA	NA	TRBV20-1	TRBJ1-1	CSAPGGEMNTEAFF	TGCAGTGCTCCCGGGGGGGAGATGAACACTGAAGCTTTCTTT
TRBD1	NA	TRBV5-5	TRBJ1-5	CASSLGVGQGEPQHF	TGTGCCAGCAGCTTAGGTGTAGGGCAGGGGGAGCCCCAGCATTTT
NA	NA	TRBV5-5	TRBJ2-3	CASSLEASADTQYF	TGTGCCAGCAGCTTGGAGGCAAGCGCAGATACGCAGTATTTT
NA	NA	TRBV12-3/TRBV12-4	TRBJ2-3	CASNYPEQGRDPGDTQYF	TGTGCCAGCAATTATCCAGAGCAGGGAAGGGATCCTGGGGATACGCAGTATTTT
NA	NA	TRBV6-5	TRBJ2-3	CASSYSFSTDTQYF	TGTGCCAGCAGTTACTCGTTCTCTACAGATACGCAGTATTTT
NA	NA	TRBV30	TRBJ2-7	CAWNPAARIGEQYF	TGTGCCTGGAATCCAGCAGCCCGGATCGGCGAGCAGTACTTC
NA	NA	TRBV6-5	TRBJ1-2	CASSDRGPSNGYTF	TGTGCCAGCAGTGATCGCGGTCCCTCTAATGGCTACACCTTC
NA	few	TRBV25-1	TRBJ1-1	CASSDGGGGMGTEAFF	TGTGCCAGCAGTGACGGGGGTGGGGGAATGGGCACTGAAGCTTTCTTT
TRBD1	NA	TRBV25-1	TRBJ2-7	CASSEPGTGLLVEQYF	TGTGCCAGCAGTGAGCCCGGGACAGGCCTCTTGGTCGAGCAGTACTTC
NA	NA	TRBV3-1	TRBJ2-3	CASSQGFAGKGDTQYF	TGTGCCAGCAGCCAAGGGTTTGCGGGGAAGGGGGATACGCAGTATTTT
TRBD1	few	TRBV27	TRBJ1-2	CASSVTGTGYGYTF	TGTGCCAGCAGTGTGACAGGGACTGGGTATGGCTACACCTTC
NA	NA	TRBV9	TRBJ2-7	CASSQNFTSSYEQYF	TGTGCCAGCAGCCAAAACTTTACTTCCTCCTACGAGCAGTACTTC
TRBD1	NA	TRBV7-9	TRBJ2-6	CASSSGQGSSGANVLTF	TGTGCCAGCAGCTCTGGACAGGGTTCCTCTGGGGCCAACGTCCTGACTTTC
NA	NA	TRBV30	TRBJ2-7	CAWRLNSYEQYF	TGTGCCTGGAGATTGAACTCCTACGAGCAGTACTTC
NA	NA	TRBV20-1	TRBJ1-4	CSARRTHNEKLFF	TGCAGTGCTCGCCGGACACATAATGAAAAACTGTTTTTT
TRBD1	NA	TRBV7-2	TRBJ1-1	CASSTRTGDTEAFF	TGTGCCAGCAGCACTCGGACAGGGGACACTGAAGCTTTCTTT
NA	NA	TRBV20-1	TRBJ1-1	CSARDHQTGNTEAFF	TGCAGTGCTAGAGATCACCAGACAGGGAACACTGAAGCTTTCTTT
NA	NA	TRBV6-2/TRBV6-3	TRBJ2-2	CASSKLVGDDTGELFF	TGTGCCAGCAGTAAACTAGTGGGGGACGACACCGGGGAGCTGTTTTTT
NA	NA	TRBV29-1	TRBJ1-1	CSVSPVNTGAFF	TGCAGCGTTTCACCGGTCAACACTGGAGCTTTCTTT
NA	few	TRBV20-1	TRBJ1-2	CSAGGAAPNYGYTF	TGCAGTGCTGGGGGGGCAGCCCCAAACTATGGCTACACCTTC
NA	few	TRBV7-9	TRBJ2-1	CASSLQVNEQFF	TGTGCCAGCAGCTTGCAGGTCAATGAGCAGTTCTTC
TRBD1	NA	TRBV24-1	TRBJ2-3	CATSDDGQGRRYF	TGTGCCACCAGTGACGATGGACAGGGTCGGCGGTATTTT
TRBD1	NA	TRBV6-5	TRBJ1-2	CASSGGTDDGYTF	TGTGCCAGCAGTGGGGGGACAGACGATGGCTACACCTTC
NA	NA	TRBV6-2/TRBV6-3	TRBJ1-1	CASNKLRVQTWTTEAFF	TGTGCCAGCAATAAACTCCGGGTCCAAACTTGGACTACTGAAGCTTTCTTT
NA	few	TRBV4-2	TRBJ2-5	CASSQDVVAETRYF	TGTGCCAGCAGCCAAGATGTAGTAGCCGAGACCCGGTACTTC
TRBD2	few	TRBV3-1	TRBJ2-1	CASSQDPAGGSNEQFF	TGTGCCAGCAGCCAAGATCCAGCGGGAGGATCCAATGAGCAGTTCTTC
NA	NA	TRBV4-2	TRBJ2-7	CASSQDPGEYNEQYF	TGTGCCAGCAGCCAAGATCCGGGGGAGTACAATGAGCAGTACTTC
NA	NA	TRBV5-6	TRBJ2-5	CASSLNPGAAYF	TGTGCCAGCAGCTTGAATCCGGGGGCCGCGTACTTC
TRBD2	few	TRBV27	TRBJ2-3	CASSGLAAADTQYF	TGTGCCAGCAGCGGACTAGCTGCCGCTGATACGCAGTATTTT